Listed below are T cell receptor beta chains from one sample, sequenced in a study of blood T cell repertoires in COVID-19. Method: immunoSEQ multiplex PCR; TCRdb's copy keeps in-frame clones and lacks some. Of 280,000 or so clones in the sample, approximately 81% were seen once. The specimen was PBMCs or T cells enriched from blood (not recorded which). These receptors were obtained from a woman aged 50 to 65 who had recovered from COVID-19. The conserved cysteine and the conserved F or W are not part of the CDR3 here.

v_gene	j_gene	CDR3aa
TRBV5-6	TRBJ1-2	ASSFGQGIGYT
TRBV7-6	TRBJ1-3	ASSLFGQINSGNTIY
TRBV11-1	TRBJ1-6	ASSLHSRSPLH
TRBV7-8	TRBJ1-1	ASSSLRVPNTEAF
TRBV7-2	TRBJ2-1	ASSLAGGRVDEQF
TRBV7-3	TRBJ2-1	ASGTGGGEQF
TRBV18	TRBJ1-6	ASSRGVLGSPLH
TRBV21-1	TRBJ1-5	ASSKSGTPNQPQH
TRBV27	TRBJ1-5	ASSSGTNQPQH
TRBV7-8	TRBJ1-6	ASSLRAGGSPLH
TRBV6-4	TRBJ1-2	ASSTGDRDGYGYT
TRBV6-5	TRBJ1-2	ASSYLTSGNWGGYT
TRBV2	TRBJ2-3	ASKGRGRDTQY
TRBV6-5	TRBJ2-7	ASRLAFSYEQY
TRBV28	TRBJ1-2	ASSFPRAANYGYT
TRBV7-9	TRBJ1-5	ASTPGSNQPQH
TRBV28	TRBJ1-5	ASSRGGSRNQPQH
TRBV5-8	TRBJ2-2	ASSPHRRTTNGLNTGELF
TRBV5-1	TRBJ1-4	ASSPGGAGGTNEKLF
TRBV19	TRBJ1-5	ASSPWGQGEPQH
TRBV18	TRBJ2-7	ASSPRGQNEQY
TRBV14	TRBJ2-5	ASSQGNCLSGAQETQY
TRBV9	TRBJ1-3	ASSVGQGRALSGNTIY
TRBV19	TRBJ1-2	ASSTQSTGDYGYT
TRBV10-3	TRBJ2-3	AISESGTGGTDTQY
TRBV3-1/TRBV3-2	TRBJ2-1	ASSQAESEQF
TRBV5-1	TRBJ2-5	ASSLVSSGKETQY
TRBV2	TRBJ2-6	ASSEAPVRANVLT
TRBV4-1	TRBJ2-6	ASSQDSGGANVLT
TRBV29-1	TRBJ2-1	SVNSQGAEQAYYNEQF
TRBV30	TRBJ1-3	AWIYRGAINTIY
TRBV19	TRBJ1-5	ASSNDRASNQPQH
TRBV29-1	TRBJ2-2	SVEGTGGDGELF
TRBV5-5	TRBJ2-7	ASSPGRDSSYEQY
TRBV7-9	TRBJ1-2	ASSHRAIAMGYT
TRBV19	TRBJ1-5	ASSPRTGGVQPQH
TRBV28	TRBJ2-3	ASSLRTGYTDTQY
TRBV29-1	TRBJ1-1	SVVEGTEAF
TRBV3-1/TRBV3-2	TRBJ1-1	ASSSLLSSDTEAF
TRBV2	TRBJ1-6	ASSTRQGNSPLH
TRBV5-1	TRBJ2-2	ASSPANGGLITGELF
TRBV4-2	TRBJ2-6	ASSQGGGSGANVLT
TRBV12-3/TRBV12-4	TRBJ2-3	ASRRGMADTQY
TRBV28	TRBJ1-3	ASSARGVGGNTIY
TRBV7-9	TRBJ1-2	ASSSRSGVWGGYT
TRBV2	TRBJ1-2	ASSEETGGGYT
TRBV4-1	TRBJ1-1	ASSQEHLNTEAF
TRBV7-2	TRBJ1-1	ASSSRTGREAF
TRBV20-1	TRBJ1-5	SAGETGRQPQH
TRBV7-2	TRBJ2-7	ASSPDWTGYEQY
TRBV11-2	TRBJ2-1	ASRRTSGMRVNEQF
TRBV7-9	TRBJ1-4	ASSLGHRDGSEKLF
TRBV27	TRBJ1-5	ASSLSIGGVGLNSNQPQH